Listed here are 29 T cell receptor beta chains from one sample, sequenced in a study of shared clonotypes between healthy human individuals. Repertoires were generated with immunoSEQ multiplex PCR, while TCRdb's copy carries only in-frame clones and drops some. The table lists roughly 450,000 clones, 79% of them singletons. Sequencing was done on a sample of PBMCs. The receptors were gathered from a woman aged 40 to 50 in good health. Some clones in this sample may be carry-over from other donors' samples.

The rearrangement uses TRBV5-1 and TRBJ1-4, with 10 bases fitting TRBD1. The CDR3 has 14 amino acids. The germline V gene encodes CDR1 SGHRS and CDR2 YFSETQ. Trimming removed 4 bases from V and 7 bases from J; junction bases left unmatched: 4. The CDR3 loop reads CASSQGQGSEKLFF. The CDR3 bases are TGCGCCAGCAGCCAGGGACAGGGGAGTGAAAAACTGTTTTTT.

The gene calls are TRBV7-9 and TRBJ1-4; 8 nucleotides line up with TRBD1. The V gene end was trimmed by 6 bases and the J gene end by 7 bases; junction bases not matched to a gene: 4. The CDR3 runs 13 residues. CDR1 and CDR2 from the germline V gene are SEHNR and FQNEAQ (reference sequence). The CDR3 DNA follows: TGTGCCAGCAGTGAACAGGGGGGTGAAAAACTGTTTTTT. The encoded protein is CASSEQGGEKLFF.

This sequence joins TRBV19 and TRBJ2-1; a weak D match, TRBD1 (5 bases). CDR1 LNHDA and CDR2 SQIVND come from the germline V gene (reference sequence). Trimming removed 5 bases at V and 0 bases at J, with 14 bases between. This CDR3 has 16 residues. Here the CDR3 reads CASSRRQRYSYNEQFF. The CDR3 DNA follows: TGTGCCAGTAGTCGGAGACAGCGCTACTCCTACAATGAGCAGTTCTTC.

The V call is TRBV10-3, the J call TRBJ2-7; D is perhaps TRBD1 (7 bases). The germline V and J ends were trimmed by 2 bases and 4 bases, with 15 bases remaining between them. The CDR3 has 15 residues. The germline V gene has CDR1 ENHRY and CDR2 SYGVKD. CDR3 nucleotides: TGTGCCATCAGTGAGGCAGGGGGGACTTTTTACGAGCAGTACTTC. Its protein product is CAISEAGGTFYEQYF.

Here the CDR3 DNA reads TGTGCCAGCAGCCACCTTAGGGCAGGGGGCTTCTACGAGCAGTACTTC. Amino acids: CASSHLRAGGFYEQYF. V gene TRBV7-9 combines with J gene TRBJ2-7, with TRBD1 matching 8 bases. Trimming at V came to 5 bases and at J to 3 bases, leaving 12 bases not matched to a gene. Germline V gene lookup returns CDR1 SEHNR and CDR2 FQNEAQ (reference sequence). The CDR3 spans 16 residues.

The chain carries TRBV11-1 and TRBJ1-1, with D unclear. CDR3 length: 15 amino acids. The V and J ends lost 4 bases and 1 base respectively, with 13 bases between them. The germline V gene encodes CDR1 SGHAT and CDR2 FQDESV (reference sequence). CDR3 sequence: CASSYSGRENTEAFF. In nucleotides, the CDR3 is TGTGCCAGCAGCTACTCTGGACGGGAGAACACTGAAGCTTTCTTT.

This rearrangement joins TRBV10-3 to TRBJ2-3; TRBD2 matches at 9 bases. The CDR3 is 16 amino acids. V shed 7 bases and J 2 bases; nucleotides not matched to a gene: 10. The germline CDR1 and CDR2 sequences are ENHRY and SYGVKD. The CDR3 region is CAINGGRAPDTDTQYF. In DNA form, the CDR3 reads TGTGCCATCAATGGCGGGAGGGCCCCGGACACAGATACGCAGTATTTT.

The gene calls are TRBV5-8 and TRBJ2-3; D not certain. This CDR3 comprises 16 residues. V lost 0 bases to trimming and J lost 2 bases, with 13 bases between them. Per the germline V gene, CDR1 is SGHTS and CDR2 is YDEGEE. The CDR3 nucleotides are TGTGCCAGCAGCTTGGTACAGAATCAGTACACAGATACGCAGTATTTT. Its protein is CASSLVQNQYTDTQYF.

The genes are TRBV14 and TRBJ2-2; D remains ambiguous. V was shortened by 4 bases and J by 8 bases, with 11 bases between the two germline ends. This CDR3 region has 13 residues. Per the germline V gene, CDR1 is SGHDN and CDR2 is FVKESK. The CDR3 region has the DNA TGTGCCAGCAGCCCCTCCAGAGTGGGGGAGCTGTTTTTT. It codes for CASSPSRVGELFF.

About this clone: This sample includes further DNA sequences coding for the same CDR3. This CDR3 reads CASSPRGYEQYF. The CDR3 DNA follows: TGTGCCAGCAGCCCCAGGGGCTACGAGCAGTACTTC. This chain joins TRBV28 and TRBJ2-7; D is perhaps TRBD1 (6 bases). CDR1 is MDHEN, CDR2 SYDVKM, per germline. The V end was cut by 6 bases, the J end by 3 bases, with 9 bases between. The length of the CDR3 is 12 residues.

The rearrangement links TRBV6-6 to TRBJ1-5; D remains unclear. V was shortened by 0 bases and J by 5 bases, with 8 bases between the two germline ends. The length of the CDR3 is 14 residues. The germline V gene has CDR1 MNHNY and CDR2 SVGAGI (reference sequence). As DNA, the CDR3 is TGTGCCAGCAGTTACTCCGCCGGGGATCAGCCCCAGCATTTT. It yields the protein CASSYSAGDQPQHF.

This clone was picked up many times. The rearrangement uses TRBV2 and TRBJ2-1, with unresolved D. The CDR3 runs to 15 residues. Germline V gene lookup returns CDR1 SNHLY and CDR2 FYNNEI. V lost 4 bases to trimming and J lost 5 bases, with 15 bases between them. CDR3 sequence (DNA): TGTGCCAGCAGTGGCTGGTATTCTGACCACAATGAGCAGTTCTTC. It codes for CASSGWYSDHNEQFF.

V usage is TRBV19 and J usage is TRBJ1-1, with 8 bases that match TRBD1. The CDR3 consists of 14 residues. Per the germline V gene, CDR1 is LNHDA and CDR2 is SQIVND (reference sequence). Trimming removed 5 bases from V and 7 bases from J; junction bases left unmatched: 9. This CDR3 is CASSPQIGQGEAFF. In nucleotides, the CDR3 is TGTGCCAGTAGTCCCCAGATCGGACAGGGTGAAGCTTTCTTT.

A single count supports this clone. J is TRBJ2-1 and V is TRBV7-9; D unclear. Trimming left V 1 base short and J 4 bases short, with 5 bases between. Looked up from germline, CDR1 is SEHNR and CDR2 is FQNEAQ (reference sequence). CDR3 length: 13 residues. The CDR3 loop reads CASSLGQYNEQFF. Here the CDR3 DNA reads TGTGCCAGCAGCTTAGGGCAATACAATGAGCAGTTCTTC.

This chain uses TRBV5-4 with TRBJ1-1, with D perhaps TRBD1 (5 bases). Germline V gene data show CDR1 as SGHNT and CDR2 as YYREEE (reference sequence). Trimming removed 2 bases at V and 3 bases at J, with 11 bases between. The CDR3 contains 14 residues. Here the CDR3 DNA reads TGTGCCAGCAGCTTTGACCGGGACCACACTGAAGCTTTCTTT. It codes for CASSFDRDHTEAFF.

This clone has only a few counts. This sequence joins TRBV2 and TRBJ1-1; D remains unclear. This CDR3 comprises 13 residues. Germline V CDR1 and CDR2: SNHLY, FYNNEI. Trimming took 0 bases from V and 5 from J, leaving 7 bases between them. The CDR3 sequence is CASSEAEGTEAFF. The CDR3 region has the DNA TGTGCCAGCAGTGAAGCGGAGGGTACTGAAGCTTTCTTT. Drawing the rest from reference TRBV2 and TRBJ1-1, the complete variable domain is EPEVTQTPSHQVTQMGQEVILRCVPISNHLYFYWYRQILGQKVEFLVSFYNNEISEKSEIFDDQFSVERPDGSNFTLKIRSTKLEDSAMYFCASSEAEGTEAFFGQGTRLTVV.

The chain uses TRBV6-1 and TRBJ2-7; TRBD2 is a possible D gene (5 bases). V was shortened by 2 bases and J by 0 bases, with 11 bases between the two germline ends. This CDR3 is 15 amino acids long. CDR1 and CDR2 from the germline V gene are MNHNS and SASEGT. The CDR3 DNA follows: TGTGCCAGCAGTGAACTGGCGGAGGCCTCCTACGAGCAGTACTTC. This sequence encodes CASSELAEASYEQYF.

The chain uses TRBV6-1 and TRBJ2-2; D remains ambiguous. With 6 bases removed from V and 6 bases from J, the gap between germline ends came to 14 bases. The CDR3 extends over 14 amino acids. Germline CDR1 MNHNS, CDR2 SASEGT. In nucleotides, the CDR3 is TGTGCCAGCAGCGCGACCCAGACGCCCGGGGAGCTGTTTTTT. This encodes CASSATQTPGELFF.

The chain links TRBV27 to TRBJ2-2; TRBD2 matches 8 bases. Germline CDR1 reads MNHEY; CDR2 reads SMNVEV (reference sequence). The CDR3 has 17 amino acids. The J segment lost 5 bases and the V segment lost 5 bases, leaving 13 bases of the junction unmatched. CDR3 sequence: CASSPPSGRARTGELFF. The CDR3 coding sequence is TGTGCCAGCAGTCCCCCCTCCGGGAGGGCCCGAACCGGGGAGCTGTTTTTT.

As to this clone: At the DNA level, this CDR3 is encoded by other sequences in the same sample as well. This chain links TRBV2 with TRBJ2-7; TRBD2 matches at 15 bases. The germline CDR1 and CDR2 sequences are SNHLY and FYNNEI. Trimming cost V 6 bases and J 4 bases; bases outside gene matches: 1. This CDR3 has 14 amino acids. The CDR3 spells CASSGTSGRYEQYF. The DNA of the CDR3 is TGTGCCAGCAGCGGGACTAGCGGGAGGTACGAGCAGTACTTC.

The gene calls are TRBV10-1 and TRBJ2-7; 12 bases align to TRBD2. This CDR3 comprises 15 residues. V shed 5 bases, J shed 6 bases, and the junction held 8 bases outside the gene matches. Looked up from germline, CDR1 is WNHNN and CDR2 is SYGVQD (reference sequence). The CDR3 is CASSSSGRASSEQYF. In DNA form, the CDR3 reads TGCGCCAGCAGTTCTAGCGGGAGGGCCTCATCCGAGCAGTACTTC.

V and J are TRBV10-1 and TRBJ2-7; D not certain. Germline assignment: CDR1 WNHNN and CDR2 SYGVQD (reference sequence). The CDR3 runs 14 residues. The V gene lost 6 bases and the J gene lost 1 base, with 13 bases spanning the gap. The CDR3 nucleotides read TGCGCCAGCAGAGAGACTTCGGAATCCTACGAGCAGTACTTC. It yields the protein CASRETSESYEQYF.

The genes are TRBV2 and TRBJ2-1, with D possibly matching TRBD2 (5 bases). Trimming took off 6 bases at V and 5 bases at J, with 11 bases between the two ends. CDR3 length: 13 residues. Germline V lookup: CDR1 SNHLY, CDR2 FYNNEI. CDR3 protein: CASSLGLHNEQFF. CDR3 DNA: TGTGCCAGCAGCTTAGGACTCCACAATGAGCAGTTCTTC.

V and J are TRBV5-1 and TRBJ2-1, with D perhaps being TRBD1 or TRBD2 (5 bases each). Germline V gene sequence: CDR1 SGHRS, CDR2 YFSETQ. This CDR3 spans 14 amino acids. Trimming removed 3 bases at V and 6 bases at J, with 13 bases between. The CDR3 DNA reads TGCGCCAGCAGCTCCGGGACCTCACGCAATGAGCAGTTCTTC. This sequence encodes CASSSGTSRNEQFF.

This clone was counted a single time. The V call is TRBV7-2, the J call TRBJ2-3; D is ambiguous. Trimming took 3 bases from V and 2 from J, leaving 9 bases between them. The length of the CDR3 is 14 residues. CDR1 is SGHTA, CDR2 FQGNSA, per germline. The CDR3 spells CASSFGSYTDTQYF. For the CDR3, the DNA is TGTGCCAGCAGCTTTGGCAGCTACACAGATACGCAGTATTTT.

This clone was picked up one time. The CDR3 region is CATSSGGGYGYTF. The CDR3 nucleotides read TGTGCCACCAGCAGCGGGGGGGGCTATGGCTACACCTTC. The chain uses TRBV15 and TRBJ1-2; a possible D gene is TRBD1 (5 bases). CDR3 length: 13 amino acids. V lost 3 bases, J lost 4 bases, and 9 bases lay in between. Germline CDR1 is LNHNV and CDR2 is YYDKDF (reference sequence).

The CDR3 DNA follows: TGCGCCAGCAAGCGGGAGGTACAAGAGACCCAGTACTTC. The encoded protein is CASKREVQETQYF. This chain connects TRBV5-1 to TRBJ2-5; the match to TRBD2 covers 9 bases. After removal of 6 bases from V and 2 bases from J, the junction contained 2 bases not matched to a gene. The CDR3 consists of 13 residues. Per the germline V gene, CDR1 is SGHRS and CDR2 is YFSETQ.

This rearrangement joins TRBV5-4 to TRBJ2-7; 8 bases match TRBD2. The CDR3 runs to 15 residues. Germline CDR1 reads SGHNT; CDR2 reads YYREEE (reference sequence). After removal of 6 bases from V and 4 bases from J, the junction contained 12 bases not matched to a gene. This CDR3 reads CASTLGTSGLYEQYF. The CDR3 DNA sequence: TGTGCCAGCACCCTTGGTACTAGCGGTCTGTACGAGCAGTACTTC. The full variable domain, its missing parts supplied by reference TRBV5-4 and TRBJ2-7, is ETGVTQSPTHLIKTRGQQVTLRCSSQSGHNTVSWYQQALGQGPQFIFQYYREEENGRGNFPPRFSGLQFPNYSSELNVNALELDDSALYLCASTLGTSGLYEQYFGPGTRLTVT.

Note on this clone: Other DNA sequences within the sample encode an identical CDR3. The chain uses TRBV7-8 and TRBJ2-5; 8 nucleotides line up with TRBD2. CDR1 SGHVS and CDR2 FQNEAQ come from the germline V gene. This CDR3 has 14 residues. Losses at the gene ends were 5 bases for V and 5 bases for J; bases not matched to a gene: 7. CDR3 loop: CASSPRTSRETQYF. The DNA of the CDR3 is TGTGCCAGCAGCCCCCGGACTAGCCGGGAGACCCAGTACTTC. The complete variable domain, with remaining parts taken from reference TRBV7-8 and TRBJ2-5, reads GAGVSQSPRYKVAKRGQDVALRCDPISGHVSLFWYQQALGQGPEFLTYFQNEAQLDKSGLPSDRFFAERPEGSVSTLKIQRTQQEDSAVYLCASSPRTSRETQYFGPGTRLLVL.